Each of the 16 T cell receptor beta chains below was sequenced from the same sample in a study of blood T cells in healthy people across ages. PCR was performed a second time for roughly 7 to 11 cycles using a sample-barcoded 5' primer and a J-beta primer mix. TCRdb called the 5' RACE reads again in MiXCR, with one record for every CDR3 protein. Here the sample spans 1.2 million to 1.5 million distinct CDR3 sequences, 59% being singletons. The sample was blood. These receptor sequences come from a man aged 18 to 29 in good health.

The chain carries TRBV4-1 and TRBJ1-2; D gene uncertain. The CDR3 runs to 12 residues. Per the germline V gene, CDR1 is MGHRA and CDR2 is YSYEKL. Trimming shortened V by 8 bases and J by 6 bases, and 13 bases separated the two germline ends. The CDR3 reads CASLDNLHGYTF. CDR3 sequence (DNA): TGCGCCAGCCTCGACAATTTACATGGCTACACCTTC.

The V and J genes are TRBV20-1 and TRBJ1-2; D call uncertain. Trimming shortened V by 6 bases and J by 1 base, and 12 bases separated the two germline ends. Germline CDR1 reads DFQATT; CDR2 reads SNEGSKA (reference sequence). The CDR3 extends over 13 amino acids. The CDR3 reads CSAQDSYNYGYTF. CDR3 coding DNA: TGCAGTGCCCAGGACTCTTATAACTATGGCTACACCTTC.

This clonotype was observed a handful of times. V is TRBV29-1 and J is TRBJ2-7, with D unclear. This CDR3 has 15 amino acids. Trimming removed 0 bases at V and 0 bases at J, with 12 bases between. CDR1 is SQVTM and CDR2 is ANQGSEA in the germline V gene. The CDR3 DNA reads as TGCAGCGTTGAAGATAGAACGATTAGCTCCTACGAGCAGTACTTC. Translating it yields CSVEDRTISSYEQYF.

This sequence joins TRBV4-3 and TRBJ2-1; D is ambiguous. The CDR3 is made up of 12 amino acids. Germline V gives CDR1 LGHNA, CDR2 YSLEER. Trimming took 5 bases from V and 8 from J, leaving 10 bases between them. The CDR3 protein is CASSSRIHEQFF. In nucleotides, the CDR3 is TGCGCCAGCAGCTCCCGAATCCATGAGCAGTTCTTC.

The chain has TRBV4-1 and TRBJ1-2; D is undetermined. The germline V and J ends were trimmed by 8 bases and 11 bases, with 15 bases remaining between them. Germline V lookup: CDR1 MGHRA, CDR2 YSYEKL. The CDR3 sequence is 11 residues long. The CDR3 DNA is TGCGCCAGCTCAGAATCCTTTCGGTACACCTTC. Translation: CASSESFRYTF.

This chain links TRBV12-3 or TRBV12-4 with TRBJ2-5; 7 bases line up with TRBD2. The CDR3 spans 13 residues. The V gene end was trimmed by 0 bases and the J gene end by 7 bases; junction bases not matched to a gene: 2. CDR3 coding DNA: TGTGCCAGCAGTTTAGCGGGGGGGTGGACCCAGTACTTC. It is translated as CASSLAGGWTQYF.

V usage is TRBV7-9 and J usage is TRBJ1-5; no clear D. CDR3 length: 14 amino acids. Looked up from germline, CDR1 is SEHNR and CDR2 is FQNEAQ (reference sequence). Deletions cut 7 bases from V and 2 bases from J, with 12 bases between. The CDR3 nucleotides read TGTGCCAGCACCATAGGGTCTGGCAATCAGCCCCAGCATTTT. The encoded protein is CASTIGSGNQPQHF.

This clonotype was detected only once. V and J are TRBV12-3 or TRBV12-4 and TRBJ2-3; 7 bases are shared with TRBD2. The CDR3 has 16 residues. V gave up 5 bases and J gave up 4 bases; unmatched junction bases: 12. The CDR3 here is CASSNLVRGWADTQYF. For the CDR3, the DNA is TGTGCCAGCAGTAACCTAGTGCGGGGGTGGGCAGATACGCAGTATTTT.

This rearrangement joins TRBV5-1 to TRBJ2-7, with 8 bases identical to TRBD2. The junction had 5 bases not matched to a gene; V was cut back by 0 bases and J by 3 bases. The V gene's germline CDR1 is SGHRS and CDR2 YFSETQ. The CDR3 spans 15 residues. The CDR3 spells CASSLGIAGSYEQYF. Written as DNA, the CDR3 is TGCGCCAGCAGCTTGGGGATAGCGGGGAGCTACGAGCAGTACTTC. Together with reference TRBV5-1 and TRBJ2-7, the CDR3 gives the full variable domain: KAGVTQTPRYLIKTRGQQVTLSCSPISGHRSVSWYQQTPGQGLQFLFEYFSETQRNKGNFPGRFSGRQFSNSRSEMNVSTLELGDSALYLCASSLGIAGSYEQYFGPGTRLTVT.

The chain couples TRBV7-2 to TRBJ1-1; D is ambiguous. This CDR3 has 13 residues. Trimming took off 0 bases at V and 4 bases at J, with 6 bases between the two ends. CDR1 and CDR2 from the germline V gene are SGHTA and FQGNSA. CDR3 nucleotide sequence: TGTGCCAGCAGCTTAGCCGGGTTCACTGAAGCTTTCTTT. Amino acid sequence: CASSLAGFTEAFF.

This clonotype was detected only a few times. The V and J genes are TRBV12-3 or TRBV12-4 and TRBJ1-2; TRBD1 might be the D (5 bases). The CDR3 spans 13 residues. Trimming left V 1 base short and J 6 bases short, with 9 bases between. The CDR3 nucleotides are TGTGCCAGCAGTTTAGAGACAGACCATGGCTACACCTTC. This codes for CASSLETDHGYTF.

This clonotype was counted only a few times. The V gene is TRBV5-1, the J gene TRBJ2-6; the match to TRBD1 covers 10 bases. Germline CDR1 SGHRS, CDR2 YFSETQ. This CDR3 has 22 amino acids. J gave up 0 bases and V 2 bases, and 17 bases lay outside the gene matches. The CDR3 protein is CASSFTPGQGKPSISGANVLTF. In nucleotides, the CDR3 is TGCGCCAGCAGCTTTACCCCGGGACAGGGGAAACCTTCAATCTCTGGGGCCAACGTCCTGACTTTC.

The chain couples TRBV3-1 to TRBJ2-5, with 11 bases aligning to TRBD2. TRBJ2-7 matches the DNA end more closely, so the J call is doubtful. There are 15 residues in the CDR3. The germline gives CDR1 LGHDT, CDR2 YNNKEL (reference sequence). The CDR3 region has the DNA TGTGCCAGCAGCCCTGCTAGCGGGAGGAACCACGAGCAGTACTTC. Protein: CASSPASGRNHEQYF.

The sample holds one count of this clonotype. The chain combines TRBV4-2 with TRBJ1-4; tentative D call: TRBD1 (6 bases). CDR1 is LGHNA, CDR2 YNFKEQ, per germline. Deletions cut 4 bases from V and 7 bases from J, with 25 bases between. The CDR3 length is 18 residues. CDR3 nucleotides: TGTGCCAGCAGCCCCCACCAAGCCCGGGGGGCTGGGGGTGAAAAACTGTTTTTT. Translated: CASSPHQARGAGGEKLFF.

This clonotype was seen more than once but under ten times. As DNA, the CDR3 is TGCAGCGTTGGGGGCGGGAGTTTTTACGAGCAGTACTTC. Encoded protein: CSVGGGSFYEQYF. V is TRBV29-1 and J is TRBJ2-7; TRBD2 matches at 7 bases. The CDR3 sequence is 13 residues long. The germline gives CDR1 SQVTM, CDR2 ANQGSEA. The V gene end was trimmed by 4 bases and the J gene end by 4 bases; junction bases not matched to a gene: 7.

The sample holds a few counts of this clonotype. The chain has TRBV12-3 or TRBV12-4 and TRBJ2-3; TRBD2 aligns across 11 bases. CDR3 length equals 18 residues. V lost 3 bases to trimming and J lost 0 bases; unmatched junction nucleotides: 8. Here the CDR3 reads CASSFDRLAGGSTDTQYF. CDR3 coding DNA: TGTGCCAGCAGTTTCGATCGGCTAGCGGGAGGAAGCACAGATACGCAGTATTTT.